The 22 T cell receptor beta chains below were found in one sample sequenced in a study of CD8 T cells in ankylosing spondylitis. TCRdb reprocessed the 5' RACE reads via MiXCR and lists one record per CDR3 protein. The sample records 250,000 or so distinct CDR3 sequences, 24% being singletons. Sequences were obtained from blood, either unsorted or a sorted T cell fraction (not recorded which). Receptors were obtained from a male donor with ankylosing spondylitis or in good health (not recorded which).

V gene TRBV7-9 combines with J gene TRBJ2-7; 8 nucleotides line up with TRBD1. V gave up 3 bases and J gave up 3 bases; unmatched junction bases: 4. The CDR3 totals 14 residues. The germline gives CDR1 SEHNR, CDR2 FQNEAQ (reference sequence). The CDR3 DNA reads as TGTGCCAGCAGCTTTGCAGGGGGCGTCTACGAGCAGTACTTC. This translates into CASSFAGGVYEQYF.

This clonotype was recorded many times. The CDR3 here is CASSSRSLQGDNVNYGYTF. The CDR3 coding sequence is TGTGCCAGCAGCTCTCGCTCCCTTCAGGGGGATAATGTTAACTATGGCTACACCTTC. The chain is built from TRBV12-3 or TRBV12-4 and TRBJ1-2, with 7 bases matching TRBD1. The CDR3 is 19 residues long. V trimming: 6 bases; J trimming: 1 base; junction bases outside the gene matches: 20.

V is TRBV4-1 and J is TRBJ2-3; 16 bases are shared with TRBD2. The germline CDR1 and CDR2 sequences are MGHRA and YSYEKL. V was clipped by 3 bases and J by 3 bases; unmatched bases: 15. This CDR3 contains 21 residues. The CDR3 here is CASSQKPGLAGGLRLTDTQYF. The CDR3 nucleotides are TGCGCCAGCAGCCAGAAACCGGGACTAGCGGGGGGGCTTCGCCTAACAGATACGCAGTATTTT.

This clonotype showed up many times. The chain couples TRBV28 to TRBJ2-5; TRBD2 is a possible D gene (6 bases). Germline lookup yields CDR1 MDHEN and CDR2 SYDVKM. The ends were cut back, 3 bases at V and 4 bases at J, with 12 bases in the middle. The CDR3 is 14 amino acids. The CDR3 DNA sequence: TGTGCCAGCAGTTTTCCGGGGGACCCAGAGACCCAGTACTTC. This gives the protein CASSFPGDPETQYF.

This clonotype appeared many times. The rearrangement joins TRBV7-8 to TRBJ2-2; D is ambiguous. CDR1 is SGHVS and CDR2 is FQNEAQ in the germline V gene. V shed 5 bases and J shed 7 bases, with 11 bases lying between them. The CDR3 sequence is 13 residues long. CDR3 nucleotide sequence: TGTGCCAGCAGCACCAGAGAAATCGGGGAGCTGTTTTTT. Residues: CASSTREIGELFF.

The chain combines TRBV9 with TRBJ2-7; D perhaps matches TRBD2 (6 bases). CDR1 is SGDLS and CDR2 is YYNGEE in the germline V gene. Trimming left V 0 bases short and J 0 bases short, with 16 bases between. This CDR3 contains 17 residues. The CDR3, as DNA: TGTGCCAGCAGCGTAGCGGCGGGAAGGGTCCCCTCCTACGAGCAGTACTTC. As protein: CASSVAAGRVPSYEQYF.

The chain links TRBV20-1 to TRBJ2-2; D call uncertain. The germline V gene has CDR1 DFQATT and CDR2 SNEGSKA (reference sequence). Trimming shortened V by 0 bases and J by 3 bases, and 8 bases separated the two germline ends. The CDR3 has 14 amino acids. DNA for the CDR3: TGCAGTGCTAGAGATTGGCAGGACACCGGGGAGCTGTTTTTT. It translates to CSARDWQDTGELFF.

This sequence joins TRBV10-2 and TRBJ2-3; 8 bases line up with TRBD2. The CDR3 is made up of 15 amino acids. The V gene's germline CDR1 is WSHSY and CDR2 SAAADI. The J segment lost 1 base and the V segment lost 8 bases, leaving 8 bases of the junction unmatched. The CDR3 bases are TGCGCCAGCGGGGCGGGGGGAGGAGGCACAGATACGCAGTATTTT. Translated, it gives CASGAGGGGTDTQYF.

This clonotype was seen repeatedly, ten times or more. The V gene is TRBV18, the J gene TRBJ2-7, with D perhaps matching TRBD1 (5 bases). The CDR3 contains 13 residues. Germline CDR1 KGHSH, CDR2 LQKENI. Trimming shortened V by 5 bases and J by 0 bases, and 8 bases separated the two germline ends. This CDR3 reads CASSTDNSYEQYF. DNA for the CDR3: TGTGCCAGCTCAACGGACAACTCCTACGAGCAGTACTTC. The full variable domain, with the rest looked up from reference TRBV18 and TRBJ2-7, is NAGVMQNPRHLVRRRGQEARLRCSPMKGHSHVYWYRQLPEEGLKFMVYLQKENIIDESGMPKERFSAEFPKEGPSILRIQQVVRGDSAAYFCASSTDNSYEQYFGPGTRLTVT.

The J gene is TRBJ1-1, the V gene TRBV6-4, with a weak D call TRBD1 (6 bases). CDR3 size: 17 residues. Germline loops: CDR1 MRHNA, CDR2 SNTAGT. The ends were cut back, 5 bases at V and 2 bases at J, with 21 bases in the middle. The CDR3 region has the DNA TGTGCCAGCAGTCTCCCCGGGGGGCCAGCTCGAAACACTGAAGCTTTCTTT. Amino acids: CASSLPGGPARNTEAFF.

The V gene is TRBV12-3 or TRBV12-4, the J gene TRBJ1-6; D is uncertain. The CDR3 consists of 13 residues. The germline V and J ends were trimmed by 4 bases and 2 bases, with 3 bases remaining between them. CDR3 sequence reads: CASSSTYNSPLHF. The CDR3 coding sequence is TGTGCCAGCAGTTCGACCTATAATTCACCCCTCCACTTT.

The chain links TRBV9 to TRBJ2-5, with D possibly matching TRBD2 (7 bases). CDR3 length: 15 amino acids. V was shortened by 0 bases and J by 4 bases, with 13 bases between the two germline ends. Germline CDR1 and CDR2: SGDLS and YYNGEE. This CDR3 is CASSVGVGGPETQYF. The CDR3 nucleotides are TGTGCCAGCAGCGTAGGTGTCGGGGGGCCAGAGACCCAGTACTTC.

Many counts were recorded for this clonotype. The genes are TRBV10-3 and TRBJ2-3, with 10 positions matching TRBD1. V shed 2 bases, J shed 8 bases, and the junction held 10 bases outside the gene matches. Germline V gene sequence: CDR1 ENHRY, CDR2 SYGVKD. The CDR3 runs 16 residues. The CDR3, as DNA: TGTGCCATCAGTGAGCTCCGGGACAGGGGAACTTCTACGCAGTATTTT. Translated: CAISELRDRGTSTQYF.

This chain links TRBV27 with TRBJ2-7; D assignment may be TRBD1 or TRBD2 (5 bases each). The length of the CDR3 is 14 residues. The germline V gene encodes CDR1 MNHEY and CDR2 SMNVEV (reference sequence). V dropped 3 bases and J dropped 7 bases, with 16 bases sitting between them. The CDR3 sequence is CASSLGTEWREQYF. For the CDR3, the DNA is TGTGCCAGCAGTTTGGGGACGGAGTGGAGGGAGCAGTACTTC.

This clonotype was detected ten times or more. This sequence joins TRBV20-1 and TRBJ1-1; TRBD1 agrees at 7 bases. CDR1 and CDR2 from the germline V gene are DFQATT and SNEGSKA (reference sequence). The CDR3 sequence is 13 residues long. V lost 1 base and J lost 5; bases outside the gene matches: 4. The CDR3: CSARVGQITEAFF. DNA for the CDR3: TGCAGTGCTAGAGTGGGACAGATTACTGAAGCTTTCTTT.

V and J are TRBV20-1 and TRBJ2-3; perhaps TRBD2 as D (5 bases). CDR1 is DFQATT and CDR2 is SNEGSKA in the germline V gene (reference sequence). V was clipped by 6 bases and J by 2 bases, with 12 bases between them. The CDR3 covers 13 residues. The chain's CDR3 is CSAQTGFTDTQYF. The CDR3 coding sequence is TGCAGTGCCCAGACGGGGTTCACAGATACGCAGTATTTT.

This clonotype was recorded many times. The chain is built from TRBV28 and TRBJ2-3; D might be TRBD1 (6 bases). The CDR3 contains 15 residues. The V gene's germline CDR1 is MDHEN and CDR2 SYDVKM. The V and J ends lost 3 bases and 2 bases respectively, with 12 bases between them. The CDR3, as DNA: TGTGCCAGCAGTTTTTTAGGACAGATCACAGATACGCAGTATTTT. It encodes CASSFLGQITDTQYF.

The chain carries TRBV5-5 and TRBJ2-7; D call uncertain. The V gene lost 7 bases and the J gene lost 4 bases, with 18 bases spanning the gap. Germline loops: CDR1 SGHKS, CDR2 YYEKEE (reference sequence). CDR3 length: 14 residues. In DNA form, the CDR3 reads TGTGCCAGCTTACCTGGCCCTTCTGTTTACGAGCAGTACTTC. Encoded protein: CASLPGPSVYEQYF.

There are a few counts of this clonotype. Here the CDR3 DNA reads TGTGCCACCAGTGACCGACCCCTGCAGGAGTACAACACTGAAGCTTTCTTT. As protein: CATSDRPLQEYNTEAFF. This rearrangement joins TRBV24-1 to TRBJ1-1; D ambiguous. Trimming shortened V by 4 bases and J by 2 bases, and 19 bases separated the two germline ends. The V gene's germline CDR1 is KGHDR and CDR2 SFDVKD. The CDR3 length is 17 residues.

This clonotype has a handful of counts. The chain employs TRBV6-1 and TRBJ1-2; a weak D match, TRBD1 (5 bases). This CDR3 has 14 residues. CDR1 and CDR2 from the germline V gene are MNHNS and SASEGT. The V and J ends lost 6 bases and 5 bases respectively, with 16 bases between them. DNA for the CDR3: TGTGCCAGCAGGGAGAGGGGTTCTCTGTATGGCTACACCTTC. Its protein product is CASRERGSLYGYTF.

This chain's CDR3 is CASSGVSSYNEQFF. The DNA of the CDR3 is TGTGCCAGCAGTGGGGTGAGCTCCTACAATGAGCAGTTCTTC. The chain combines TRBV2 with TRBJ2-1; D gene uncertain. The CDR3 totals 14 residues. Trimming left V 4 bases short and J 0 bases short, with 7 bases between. Germline CDR1 and CDR2: SNHLY and FYNNEI. Looking up the rest from reference TRBV2 and TRBJ2-1 gives the full variable domain: EPEVTQTPSHQVTQMGQEVILRCVPISNHLYFYWYRQILGQKVEFLVSFYNNEISEKSEIFDDQFSVERPDGSNFTLKIRSTKLEDSAMYFCASSGVSSYNEQFFGPGTRLTVL.

Ten or more counts support this clonotype. The V and J genes are TRBV12-3 or TRBV12-4 and TRBJ2-3; 11 bases are shared with TRBD1. CDR3 length: 14 residues. Unmatched junction bases numbered 8, after V lost 5 bases and J lost 10 bases. The CDR3 DNA reads TGTGCCAGCAGTCGACCGGGACAGGGGGGGGCGCAGTATTTT. It codes for CASSRPGQGGAQYF.